This TCR beta chain was identified in a study of low-dose radiotherapy and immunotherapy resistance in tumors. Overall study: The drug cyclophosphamide was given into a vein at 200 mg/m2 every two weeks, one day before radiation and immunotherapy.

The sample's time point: after trial treatment. Documented treatment: LDRT plus nivolumab, ipilimumab, low-dose cyclophosphamide and aspirin (RACIN trial). Priming of first-strand cDNA relied on TRAV- and TRBV-specific primers (covering alpha and beta chains). TCRs were put through roughly 20 PCR cycles of amplification with Phusion. A constant-region primer and the V-primer adapter served as the primer pair. mRNA, once isolated, was amplified by in vitro transcription. Each CDR3 protein is one row after TCRdb ran MiXCR on the reads. Among just over 90,000 distinct CDR3 sequences, approximately 22% were seen once, and the ten largest hold around 13%. The length of the CDR3 is 15 residues. Trimming at V came to 4 bases and at J to 3 bases, leaving 7 bases not matched to a gene. Germline V lookup: CDR1 LNHDA, CDR2 SQIVND (reference sequence).

The specimen comprised PBMCs, sampled after low-dose radiotherapy plus immunotherapy. This chain connects TRBV19 to TRBJ2-5, with 8 bases aligning to TRBD1. The origin of this receptor is a female donor with ovarian cancer. The CDR3 protein is CASSNGQGFEETQYF. The CDR3, as DNA: TGTGCCAGTAGTAACGGACAGGGATTCGAAGAGACCCAGTACTTC.